The source of this T cell receptor beta chain is a study of Graves' ophthalmopathy and Graves' hyperthyroidism. In the case of this clonotype: This may stem from a read error, because a much larger clone lies one nucleotide away.

The authors amplified TCR beta CDR3 regions, and they did so from RNA transcripts for repertoire sequencing. HTBI primers were used in a first-round RT-PCR, which preceded a second-round multiplex PCR. TCRdb re-called the multiplex PCR reads through MiXCR, storing one row per CDR3 protein. The data contain tens of thousands of distinct CDR3 sequences, roughly 46% of them seen just once; the ten biggest clones take up around 4.5%. The receptor comes from an adult woman with Graves' ophthalmopathy. The sequencing sample was made of peripheral blood.

CDR3 sequence reads: CASSQERGGSEKLFF. The CDR3 bases are TGCGCCAGCAGCCAAGAACGGGGAGGGAGTGAAAAACTGTTTTTT. The gene calls are TRBV4-1 and TRBJ1-4; D not resolved. There are 15 residues in the CDR3. CDR1 MGHRA and CDR2 YSYEKL come from the germline V gene. V lost 0 bases and J 7 bases, leaving 12 bases between the germline ends.